This T cell receptor beta chain is drawn from a study of cytomegalovirus exposure and HLA in healthy donors. The V gene's germline CDR1 is WSHSY and CDR2 SAAADI. The CDR3 has 15 residues. Deletions cut 5 bases from V and 3 bases from J, with 11 bases between. PCR was performed using 60 Vbeta and 13 Jbeta primers. Assay: immunoSEQ multiplex PCR; the TCRdb copy retains only in-frame clones and omits some. The sample yields some 150,000 clones, 50% to 75% seen once. Study results and limitations: Segments of the TCR beta V type were, in most cases, productive about 87% or about 30% of the time in an earlier analysis. Reportedly, fewer N-insertions than the approximately 680-donor mean appeared in an Asian-associated ancestry cluster in a later analysis.

About this clone itself: Antigen: not known.

The material sequenced was PBMCs. The J gene is TRBJ1-6, the V gene TRBV10-2, with no clear D. This sequence was found in a woman in her thirties in good health and CMV-seropositive. CDR3 DNA: TGCGCCAGCAGTTATTACGGTCTCTATAATTCACCCCTCCACTTT. Its protein product is CASSYYGLYNSPLHF.